The 17 T cell receptor beta chains presented below share a single source sample, sequenced in a study of shared clonotypes between healthy human individuals. Using immunoSEQ multiplex PCR, the repertoire was profiled, and TCRdb retains in-frame clones only, with some absent. The repertoire holds millions of clones, roughly 91% seen once, with under 2% in the top ten. CD45RO-negative, CCR7-selected cells formed the naive CD8 fraction, which excluded terminally differentiated effector memory CD45RA+ cells. The sequenced sample consisted of naive CD8+ T cells from PBMCs. All receptors come from a man aged 18 to 29 in good health. Some clones in this sample may be carry-over from other donors' samples.

A single count supports this clone. This chain uses TRBV9 with TRBJ2-7; 7 nucleotides match TRBD1. V shed 0 bases, J shed 1 base, and the junction held 4 bases outside the gene matches. This CDR3 spans 15 amino acids. Germline values: CDR1 SGDLS, CDR2 YYNGEE. DNA for the CDR3: TGTGCCAGCAGCGTAGGAGGGGACAGATCCTACGAGCAGTACTTC. Amino acid sequence: CASSVGGDRSYEQYF. The whole variable domain, filled in from reference TRBV9 and TRBJ2-7, reads DSGVTQTPKHLITATGQRVTLRCSPRSGDLSVYWYQQSLDQGLQFLIQYYNGEERAKGNILERFSAQQFPDLHSELNLSSLELGDSALYFCASSVGGDRSYEQYFGPGTRLTVT.

This sequence joins TRBV9 and TRBJ2-5; 8 bases are shared with TRBD2. CDR1 and CDR2 from the germline V gene are SGDLS and YYNGEE. The CDR3 totals 14 residues. The junction had 5 bases not matched to a gene; V was cut back by 6 bases and J by 1 base. The CDR3 spells CASNIGGVQETQYF. CDR3 DNA sequence: TGTGCCAGCAACATCGGGGGGGTCCAAGAGACCCAGTACTTC. Full variable domain (rest looked up from reference TRBV9 and TRBJ2-5): DSGVTQTPKHLITATGQRVTLRCSPRSGDLSVYWYQQSLDQGLQFLIQYYNGEERAKGNILERFSAQQFPDLHSELNLSSLELGDSALYFCASNIGGVQETQYFGPGTRLLVL.

V gene TRBV7-9 combines with J gene TRBJ2-7; TRBD1 matches 10 bases. The CDR3 has 17 amino acids. In germline, CDR1 is SEHNR, CDR2 FQNEAQ (reference sequence). J lost 3 bases, V lost 7 bases, and 15 bases had no gene match. CDR3 protein: CASNQGPTGGFIYEQYF. For the CDR3, the DNA is TGTGCCAGCAACCAAGGGCCGACAGGGGGCTTCATCTACGAGCAGTACTTC.

The CDR3, as DNA: TGTGCCAGCAGCGCCGGGACAGGGGGCTACGAGCAGTACTTC. Translation: CASSAGTGGYEQYF. The rearrangement uses TRBV5-5 and TRBJ2-7, with TRBD1 identical over 11 bases. V gave up 4 bases and J gave up 3 bases; unmatched junction bases: 3. Germline CDR1 is SGHKS and CDR2 is YYEKEE (reference sequence). There are 14 residues in the CDR3.

This chain connects TRBV7-6 to TRBJ2-3, with D hard to call. Germline CDR1 SGHVS, CDR2 FNYEAQ. Between the trimmed V and J ends, which lost 3 bases and 0 bases, there was a span of 16 bases. The CDR3 is 17 amino acids. CDR3 sequence (DNA): TGTGCCAGCAGCTTCGATCTAGACGGAACTAGCACAGATACGCAGTATTTT. Amino acid sequence: CASSFDLDGTSTDTQYF.

The chain recombines TRBV5-5 with TRBJ2-7; 7 positions agree with TRBD1. There are 16 residues in the CDR3. CDR1 and CDR2 (germline): SGHKS, YYEKEE (reference sequence). V lost 1 base, J lost 0 bases, and 7 bases stayed unmatched. CDR3 bases: TGTGCCAGCAGCTTGCCACAGGGGTCAAACTCCTACGAGCAGTACTTC. This codes for CASSLPQGSNSYEQYF.

In the case of this clone: The sample has other DNA sequences that encode this CDR3 too. The chain has TRBV27 and TRBJ2-7, with a possible D match to TRBD1 (5 bases). The CDR3 consists of 13 residues. The V end was cut by 3 bases, the J end by 5 bases, with 11 bases between. From germline, CDR1 is MNHEY and CDR2 SMNVEV (reference sequence). The CDR3 loop reads CASSFGQGHEQYF. CDR3 DNA: TGTGCCAGCAGTTTCGGGCAGGGCCACGAGCAGTACTTC.

A word on this clone: This specimen includes other DNA sequences encoding the same CDR3. The V call is TRBV27, the J call TRBJ2-6; 7 bases are shared with TRBD2. There are 16 residues in the CDR3. Germline V gene data show CDR1 as MNHEY and CDR2 as SMNVEV (reference sequence). After removal of 5 bases from V and 3 bases from J, the junction contained 7 bases not matched to a gene. CDR3 DNA: TGTGCCAGCAGTCCCTCGGCGGGAGATGGGGCCAACGTCCTGACTTTC. It yields the protein CASSPSAGDGANVLTF.

J is TRBJ1-1 and V is TRBV5-1; D is possibly TRBD1 (6 bases). From germline, CDR1 is SGHRS and CDR2 YFSETQ. The V end was cut by 3 bases, the J end by 0 bases, with 9 bases between. CDR3 length equals 14 residues. The CDR3 protein is CASSYRAVNTEAFF. For the CDR3, the DNA is TGCGCCAGCAGCTACAGGGCGGTGAACACTGAAGCTTTCTTT.

The J gene is TRBJ2-7, the V gene TRBV10-3, with 9 bases fitting TRBD1. The V and J ends lost 1 base and 6 bases, in that order; junction bases with no gene match: 13. Germline CDR1 reads ENHRY; CDR2 reads SYGVKD. The CDR3 is made up of 17 amino acids. The CDR3 spells CAISELGGPGQGFEQYF. CDR3 sequence (DNA): TGTGCCATCAGTGAGTTAGGGGGACCGGGACAGGGCTTCGAGCAGTACTTC.

The chain links TRBV29-1 to TRBJ2-5, with D perhaps matching TRBD1 or TRBD2 (5 bases each). This CDR3 has 14 residues. Germline V gene data show CDR1 as SQVTM and CDR2 as ANQGSEA. Trimming left V 6 bases short and J 0 bases short, with 14 bases between. In nucleotides, the CDR3 is TGCAGCGTCGTTATCCGGGACCACCAAGAGACCCAGTACTTC. This gives the protein CSVVIRDHQETQYF.

In DNA, the CDR3 is TGTGCCTGGAGTAGACGGGGCTCTGTAGTCAAAAACATTCAGTACTTC. Protein product: CAWSRRGSVVKNIQYF. The V and J genes are TRBV30 and TRBJ2-4; either TRBD1 or TRBD2 may fit D (5 bases each). Germline lookup yields CDR1 GTSNPN and CDR2 SVGIG (reference sequence). Trimming shortened V by 2 bases and J by 3 bases, and 17 bases separated the two germline ends. The CDR3 is 16 residues long.

About this clone itself: The sample contains more than one DNA sequence encoding this CDR3. In DNA, the CDR3 is TGTGCCAGCAGTTACGGGGGATACACTGAAGCTTTCTTT. Translating it yields CASSYGGYTEAFF. J is TRBJ1-1 and V is TRBV6-5; tentatively, D is TRBD1 (5 bases). The CDR3 has 13 residues. The V gene lost 2 bases and the J gene lost 3 bases, with 7 bases spanning the gap. The germline V gene encodes CDR1 MNHEY and CDR2 SVGAGI.

This rearrangement joins TRBV6-5 to TRBJ1-3, with D uncertain. Deletions cut 2 bases from V and 0 bases from J, with 8 bases between. Germline V lookup: CDR1 MNHEY, CDR2 SVGAGI. The CDR3 extends over 15 amino acids. The CDR3 loop is CASSYARNSGNTIYF. CDR3 DNA sequence: TGTGCCAGCAGTTACGCCCGGAACTCTGGAAACACCATATATTTT.

The chain has TRBV27 and TRBJ2-1; 9 nucleotides match TRBD2. This CDR3 comprises 15 residues. After removal of 2 bases from V and 9 bases from J, the junction contained 8 bases not matched to a gene. Germline V gene sequence: CDR1 MNHEY, CDR2 SMNVEV (reference sequence). The CDR3 is CASSLGAGGMGEQFF. In nucleotides, the CDR3 is TGTGCCAGCAGTTTAGGTGCGGGAGGGATGGGTGAGCAGTTCTTC.

V usage is TRBV10-3 and J usage is TRBJ2-1, with D hard to call. Germline assignment: CDR1 ENHRY and CDR2 SYGVKD. Trimming took off 8 bases at V and 2 bases at J, with 10 bases between the two ends. CDR3 length: 13 amino acids. The CDR3 nucleotides read TGTGCCATCTCCTCTGTTACCTACAATGAGCAGTTCTTC. Protein sequence: CAISSVTYNEQFF.

This clone came up once. This sequence joins TRBV28 and TRBJ1-5, with D maybe TRBD1 (6 bases). Germline CDR1 is MDHEN and CDR2 is SYDVKM. CDR3 length: 15 amino acids. V was pared by 5 bases and J by 3 bases, with 14 bases between. The CDR3 loop is CASSPMTGFNQPQHF. In nucleotides, the CDR3 is TGTGCCAGCAGTCCTATGACAGGATTCAATCAGCCCCAGCATTTT. Using reference TRBV28 and TRBJ1-5 for the parts outside the CDR3, the full variable domain is DVKVTQSSRYLVKRTGEKVFLECVQDMDHENMFWYRQDPGLGLRLIYFSYDVKMKEKGDIPEGYSVSREKKERFSLILESASTNQTSMYLCASSPMTGFNQPQHFGDGTRLSIL.